This T cell receptor beta chain was captured in a study of response to subunit inactivated influenza vaccine. General study points: The authors offered the suggestion that each seasonal influenza vaccination recruits few new T cells.

TCRdb analysed the RT-PCR reads with MiXCR anew, one entry per CDR3 protein. Altogether roughly 700,000 distinct CDR3 sequences are present, 11% to 15% being singletons, with the ten largest covering around 6.5%. A word on this clonotype: Its target is unknown.

The source material was PBMCs from blood, sampled 14 days before vaccination. This sequence originates from a man aged 50-60 years who received an inactivated influenza vaccine.

The CDR3: CASSLDRGRTGELFF. As DNA, the CDR3 is TGTGCCAGCAGTTTAGACAGGGGGCGAACCGGGGAGCTGTTTTTT. The rearrangement uses TRBV12-3 or TRBV12-4 and TRBJ2-2, with 9 bases that match TRBD1. The CDR3 is 15 residues long. Unmatched junction bases numbered 2, after V lost 1 base and J lost 5 bases.